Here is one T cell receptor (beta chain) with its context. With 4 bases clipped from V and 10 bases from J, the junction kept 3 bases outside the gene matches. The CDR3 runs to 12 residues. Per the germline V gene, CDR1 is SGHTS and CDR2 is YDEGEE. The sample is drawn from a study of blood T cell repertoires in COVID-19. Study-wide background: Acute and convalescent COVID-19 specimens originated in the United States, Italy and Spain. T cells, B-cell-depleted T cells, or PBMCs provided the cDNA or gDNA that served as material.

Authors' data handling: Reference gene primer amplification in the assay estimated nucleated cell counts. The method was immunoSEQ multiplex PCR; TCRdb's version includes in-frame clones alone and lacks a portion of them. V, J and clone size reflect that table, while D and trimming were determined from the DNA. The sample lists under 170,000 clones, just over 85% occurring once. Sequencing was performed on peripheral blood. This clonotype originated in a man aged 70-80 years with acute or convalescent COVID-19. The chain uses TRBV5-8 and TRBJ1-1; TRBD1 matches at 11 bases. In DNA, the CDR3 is TGTGCCAGCAGCCTGGACAGGGGGCGAGCTTTCTTT. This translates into CASSLDRGRAFF. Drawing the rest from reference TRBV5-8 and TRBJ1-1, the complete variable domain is EAGVTQSPTHLIKTRGQQATLRCSPISGHTSVYWYQQALGLGLQFLLWYDEGEERNRGNFPPRFSGRQFPNYSSELNVNALELEDSALYLCASSLDRGRAFFGQGTRLTVV.